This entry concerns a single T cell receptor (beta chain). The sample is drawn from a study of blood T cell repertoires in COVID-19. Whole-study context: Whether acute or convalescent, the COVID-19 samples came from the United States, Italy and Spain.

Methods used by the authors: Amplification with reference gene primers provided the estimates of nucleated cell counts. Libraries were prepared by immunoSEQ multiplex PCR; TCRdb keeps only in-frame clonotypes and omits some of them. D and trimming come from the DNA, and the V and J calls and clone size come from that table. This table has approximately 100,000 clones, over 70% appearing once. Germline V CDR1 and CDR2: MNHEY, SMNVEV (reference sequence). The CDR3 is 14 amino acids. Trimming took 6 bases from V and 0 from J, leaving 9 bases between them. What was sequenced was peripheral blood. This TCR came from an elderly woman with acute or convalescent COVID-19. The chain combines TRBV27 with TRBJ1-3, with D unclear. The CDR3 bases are TGTGCCAGCAGAGATCCGGGCTCTGGAAACACCATATATTTT. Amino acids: CASRDPGSGNTIYF.